A single sample is the source of the 15 T cell receptor beta chains below, sequenced in a study of shared T cell receptors in the human thymus. Only in-frame clones appear in the TCRdb table, and some are missing; sequencing was by immunoSEQ multiplex PCR. The data show approximately 760,000 clones, approximately 85% seen once. These data were also reused for a study on human thymus T cells.

The sequenced material came from thymocytes. All receptors come from a girl in the first two years of life with a congenital heart defect.

The rearrangement uses TRBV5-6 and TRBJ1-1, with D maybe TRBD1 (5 bases). Germline CDR1 reads SGHDT; CDR2 reads YYEEEE. Trimming pared 3 bases from V and 1 base from J, leaving 16 bases between. This CDR3 contains 16 residues. CDR3 sequence (DNA): TGTGCCAGCAGCTATTACGACAGACAGAGGAACACTGAAGCTTTCTTT. Translated: CASSYYDRQRNTEAFF.

The chain has TRBV19 and TRBJ1-5; D gene ambiguous. This CDR3 contains 20 residues. The germline V gene has CDR1 LNHDA and CDR2 SQIVND (reference sequence). Trimming removed 6 bases from V and 0 bases from J, with 27 bases in between. The DNA of the CDR3 is TGTGCCAGTAGAATGGGAGGCAGCCCCACTAACTCTTATAGCAATCAGCCCCAGCATTTT. The encoded protein is CASRMGGSPTNSYSNQPQHF.

This chain uses TRBV7-2 with TRBJ1-2; possible D gene TRBD1, 6 bases. The CDR3 is made up of 14 amino acids. Germline V gene lookup returns CDR1 SGHTA and CDR2 FQGNSA. Trimming shortened V by 1 base and J by 8 bases, and 14 bases separated the two germline ends. The CDR3 loop is CASSLVAGAEGYTF. In nucleotides, the CDR3 is TGTGCCAGCAGCTTAGTGGCGGGGGCGGAAGGCTACACCTTC.

The chain recombines TRBV5-1 with TRBJ2-2; possibly TRBD2 for D (8 bases). CDR1 is SGHRS, CDR2 YFSETQ, per germline. The CDR3 spans 17 residues. Trimming cost V 4 bases and J 3 bases, with 19 bases left between them. The CDR3: CASSQRGRGDHTGELFF. The CDR3 DNA follows: TGCGCCAGCAGCCAAAGGGGGCGGGGGGACCACACCGGGGAGCTGTTTTTT.

CDR3 residues: CASWKEGVLYGYTF. The CDR3 DNA sequence: TGTGCCTCTTGGAAAGAGGGGGTCCTCTATGGCTACACCTTC. J is TRBJ1-2 and V is TRBV7-9; D possibly corresponds to TRBD1 (6 bases). CDR1 and CDR2 from the germline V gene are SEHNR and FQNEAQ (reference sequence). Trimming cost V 11 bases and J 4 bases, with 20 bases left between them. There are 14 residues in the CDR3.

This clone was seen only a few times. The chain is built from TRBV25-1 and TRBJ1-1, with D perhaps matching TRBD1 (5 bases). CDR1 MGHDK and CDR2 SYGVNS come from the germline V gene. This CDR3 contains 17 residues. Trimming cost V 0 bases and J 1 base, with 15 bases left between them. The CDR3 nucleotides read TGTGCCAGCAGTGAATATTTCACGGGGGGGACGAACACTGAAGCTTTCTTT. Residues: CASSEYFTGGTNTEAFF. Full variable domain (remainder filled in from reference TRBV25-1 and TRBJ1-1): EADIYQTPRYLVIGTGKKITLECSQTMGHDKMYWYQQDPGMELHLIHYSYGVNSTEKGDLSSESTVSRIRTEHFPLTLESARPSHTSQYLCASSEYFTGGTNTEAFFGQGTRLTVV.

In DNA form, the CDR3 reads TGTGCCAGCAGCTTAAGGGGTCCGAGTAGACAGACCCAAGAGAAGACCCAGTACTTC. It translates to CASSLRGPSRQTQEKTQYF. The chain employs TRBV11-2 and TRBJ2-5, with TRBD1 as a possible D gene (5 bases). The CDR3 is 19 residues long. Germline V gene sequence: CDR1 SGHAT, CDR2 FQNNGV. Trimming pared 2 bases from V and 6 bases from J, leaving 28 bases between.

The V call is TRBV14, the J call TRBJ1-2; 9 nucleotides match TRBD1. Unmatched junction bases numbered 9, after V lost 1 base and J lost 3 bases. The CDR3 length is 17 residues. Germline V CDR1 and CDR2: SGHDN, FVKESK. The CDR3 nucleotides are TGTGCCAGCAGCCAAGGTGGCGGTTGGGACAGGGACTATGGCTACACCTTC. Protein sequence: CASSQGGGWDRDYGYTF.

This rearrangement joins TRBV7-9 to TRBJ1-2, with 10 bases fitting TRBD1. Germline lookup yields CDR1 SEHNR and CDR2 FQNEAQ (reference sequence). This CDR3 contains 14 residues. Germline trimming cut 6 bases from V and 8 bases from J; bases unmatched to any gene: 9. The CDR3 sequence: CASRADRGGRGYTF. CDR3 sequence (DNA): TGTGCCAGCAGGGCGGACAGGGGGGGGCGCGGCTACACCTTC.

The chain combines TRBV15 with TRBJ1-2; D possibly corresponds to TRBD1 (5 bases). CDR3 length: 18 amino acids. CDR1 and CDR2 (germline): LNHNV, YYDKDF (reference sequence). Trimming stripped 4 bases from V and 1 base from J, with 22 bases between. CDR3: CATSTHRLDRKNNYGYTF. Here the CDR3 DNA reads TGTGCCACCAGCACCCACCGCCTTGACAGAAAAAATAACTATGGCTACACCTTC.

The genes are TRBV28 and TRBJ1-6; D is possibly TRBD1 (5 bases). CDR3 size: 17 residues. Looked up from germline, CDR1 is MDHEN and CDR2 is SYDVKM. V dropped 3 bases and J dropped 8 bases, with 20 bases sitting between them. CDR3 sequence (DNA): TGTGCCAGCAGTTTTAGCCTCTGGGGGGGTACCTATTCACCCCTCCACTTT. This sequence encodes CASSFSLWGGTYSPLHF.

This rearrangement joins TRBV6-5 to TRBJ1-6; possibly TRBD1 for D (6 bases). Germline V lookup: CDR1 MNHEY, CDR2 SVGAGI. The length of the CDR3 is 13 residues. The V end lost 7 bases, the J end lost 8 bases, and 12 bases lay between the germline ends. The CDR3 spells CASTAHRDSPLHF. In nucleotides, the CDR3 is TGTGCCAGCACCGCACACAGGGATTCACCCCTCCACTTT.

Only one count was recorded for this clone. V usage is TRBV6-5 and J usage is TRBJ1-2, with D tentatively TRBD1 (6 bases). This CDR3 is built from 13 residues. Germline V CDR1 and CDR2: MNHEY, SVGAGI. V was clipped by 5 bases and J by 7 bases, with 14 bases between them. This CDR3 is CASSETGGSGYTF. The CDR3 DNA sequence: TGTGCCAGCAGTGAGACAGGCGGCTCTGGCTACACCTTC.

This sequence joins TRBV7-2 and TRBJ2-7; TRBD1 matches 7 bases. The CDR3 consists of 13 residues. Germline values: CDR1 SGHTA, CDR2 FQGNSA. The junction had 4 bases not matched to a gene; V was cut back by 3 bases and J by 5 bases. The CDR3 spells CASSLKGADEQYF. CDR3 DNA: TGTGCCAGCAGCTTGAAGGGGGCGGACGAGCAGTACTTC.

This chain uses TRBV4-1 with TRBJ1-5; D perhaps matches TRBD1 (6 bases). Germline V gene sequence: CDR1 MGHRA, CDR2 YSYEKL. Trimming removed 2 bases from V and 3 bases from J, with 11 bases in between. This CDR3 has 15 amino acids. The DNA for the CDR3 is TGCGCCAGCAGCCAAAGGACAGTTTCCAATCAGCCCCAGCATTTT. Amino acids: CASSQRTVSNQPQHF.